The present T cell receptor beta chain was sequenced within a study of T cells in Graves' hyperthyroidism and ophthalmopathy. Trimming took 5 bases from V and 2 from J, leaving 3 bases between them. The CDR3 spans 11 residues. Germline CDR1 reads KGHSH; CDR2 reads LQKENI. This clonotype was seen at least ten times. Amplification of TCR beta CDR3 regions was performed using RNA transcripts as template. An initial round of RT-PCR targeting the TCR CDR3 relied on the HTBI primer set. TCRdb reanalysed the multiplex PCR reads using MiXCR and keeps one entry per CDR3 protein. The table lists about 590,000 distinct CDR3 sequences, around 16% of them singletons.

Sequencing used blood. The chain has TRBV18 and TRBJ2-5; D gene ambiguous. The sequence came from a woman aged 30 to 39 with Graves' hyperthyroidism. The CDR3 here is CASSAQETQYF. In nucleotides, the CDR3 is TGTGCCAGCTCAGCGCAAGAGACCCAGTACTTC.